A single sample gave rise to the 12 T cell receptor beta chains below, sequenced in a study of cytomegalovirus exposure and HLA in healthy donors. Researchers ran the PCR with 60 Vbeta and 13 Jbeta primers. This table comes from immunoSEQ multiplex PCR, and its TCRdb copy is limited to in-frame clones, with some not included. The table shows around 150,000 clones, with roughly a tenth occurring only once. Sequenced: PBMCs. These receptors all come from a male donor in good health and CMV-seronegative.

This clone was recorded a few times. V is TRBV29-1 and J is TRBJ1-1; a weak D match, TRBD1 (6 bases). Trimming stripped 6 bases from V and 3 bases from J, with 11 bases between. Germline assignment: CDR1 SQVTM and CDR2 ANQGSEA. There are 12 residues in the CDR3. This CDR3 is CSVPGVDTEAFF. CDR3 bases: TGCAGCGTCCCAGGGGTAGACACTGAAGCTTTCTTT.

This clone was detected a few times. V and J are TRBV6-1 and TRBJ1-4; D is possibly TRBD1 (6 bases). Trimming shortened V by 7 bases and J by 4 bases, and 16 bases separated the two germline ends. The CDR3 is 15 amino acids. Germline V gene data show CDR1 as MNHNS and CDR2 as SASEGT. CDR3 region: CASMISGASNEKLFF. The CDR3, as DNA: TGTGCCAGCATGATTTCAGGGGCTAGTAATGAAAAACTGTTTTTT.

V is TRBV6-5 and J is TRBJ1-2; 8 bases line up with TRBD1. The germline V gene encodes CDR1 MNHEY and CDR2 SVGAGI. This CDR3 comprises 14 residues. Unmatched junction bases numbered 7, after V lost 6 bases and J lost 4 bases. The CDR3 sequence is CASSPRDRLYGYTF. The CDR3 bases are TGTGCCAGCAGCCCCCGGGACAGGCTCTATGGCTACACCTTC.

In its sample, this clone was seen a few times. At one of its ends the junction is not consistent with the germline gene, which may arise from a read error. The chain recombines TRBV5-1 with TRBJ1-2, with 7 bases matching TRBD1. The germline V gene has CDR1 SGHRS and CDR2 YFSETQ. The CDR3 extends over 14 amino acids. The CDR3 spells CASSLTGENYGHTF. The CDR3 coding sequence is TGCGCCAGCAGCTTGACAGGGGAGAACTATGGCCACACCTTC.

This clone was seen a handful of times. The CDR3 protein is CASSSPGTGGTEAFF. The CDR3 bases are TGCGCCAGCAGCTCTCCCGGGACAGGGGGCACTGAAGCTTTCTTT. This chain connects TRBV5-1 to TRBJ1-1; 11 nucleotides line up with TRBD1. CDR1 and CDR2 from the germline V gene are SGHRS and YFSETQ. V lost 3 bases to trimming and J lost 4 bases; unmatched junction nucleotides: 5. This CDR3 spans 15 amino acids.

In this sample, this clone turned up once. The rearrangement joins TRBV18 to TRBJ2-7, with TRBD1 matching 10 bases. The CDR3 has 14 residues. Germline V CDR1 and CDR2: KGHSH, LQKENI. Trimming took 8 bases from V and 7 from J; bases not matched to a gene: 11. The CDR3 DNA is TGTGCCAGCAGGACAGGGGGTGGGACCCTGGAGCAGTACTTC. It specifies CASRTGGGTLEQYF.

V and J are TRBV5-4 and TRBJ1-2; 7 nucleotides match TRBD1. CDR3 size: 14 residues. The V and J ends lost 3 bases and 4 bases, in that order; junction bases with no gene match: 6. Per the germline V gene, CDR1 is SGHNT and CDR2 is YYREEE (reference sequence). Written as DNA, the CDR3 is TGTGCCAGCAGCTCGGGACAGAGAGCCTATGGCTACACCTTC. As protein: CASSSGQRAYGYTF.

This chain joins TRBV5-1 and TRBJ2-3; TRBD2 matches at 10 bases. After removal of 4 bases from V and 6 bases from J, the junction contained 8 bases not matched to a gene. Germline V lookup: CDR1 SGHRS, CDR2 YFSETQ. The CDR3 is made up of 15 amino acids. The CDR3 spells CASSASGSLGDTQYF. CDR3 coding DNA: TGCGCCAGCAGCGCTAGCGGGAGTCTAGGGGATACGCAGTATTTT.

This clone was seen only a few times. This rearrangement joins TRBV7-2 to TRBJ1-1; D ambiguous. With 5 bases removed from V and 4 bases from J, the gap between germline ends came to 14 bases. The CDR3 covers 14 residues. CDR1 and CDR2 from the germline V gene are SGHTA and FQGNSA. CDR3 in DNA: TGTGCCAGCAGCCCCGGGATTGCTTTCACTGAAGCTTTCTTT. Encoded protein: CASSPGIAFTEAFF.

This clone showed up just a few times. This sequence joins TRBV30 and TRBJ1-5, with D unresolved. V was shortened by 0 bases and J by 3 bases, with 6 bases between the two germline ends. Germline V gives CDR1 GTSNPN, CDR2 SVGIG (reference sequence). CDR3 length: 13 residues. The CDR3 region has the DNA TGTGCCTGGAGTGTAGAGCACAATCAGCCCCAGCATTTT. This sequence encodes CAWSVEHNQPQHF.

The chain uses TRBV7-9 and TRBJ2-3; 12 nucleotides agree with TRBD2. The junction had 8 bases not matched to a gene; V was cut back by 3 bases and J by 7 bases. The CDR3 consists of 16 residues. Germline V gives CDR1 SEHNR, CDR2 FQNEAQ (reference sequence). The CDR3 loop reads CASSFRLAGVRNTQYF. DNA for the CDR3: TGTGCCAGCAGCTTTCGACTAGCGGGAGTACGAAATACGCAGTATTTT.

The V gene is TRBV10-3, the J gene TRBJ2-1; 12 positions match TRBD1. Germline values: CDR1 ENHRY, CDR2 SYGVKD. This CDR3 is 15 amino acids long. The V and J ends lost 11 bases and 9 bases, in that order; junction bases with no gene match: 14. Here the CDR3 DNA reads TGTGCCCACCGAATGGGACAGGGGGCGAATACTGAGCAGTTCTTC. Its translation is CAHRMGQGANTEQFF.